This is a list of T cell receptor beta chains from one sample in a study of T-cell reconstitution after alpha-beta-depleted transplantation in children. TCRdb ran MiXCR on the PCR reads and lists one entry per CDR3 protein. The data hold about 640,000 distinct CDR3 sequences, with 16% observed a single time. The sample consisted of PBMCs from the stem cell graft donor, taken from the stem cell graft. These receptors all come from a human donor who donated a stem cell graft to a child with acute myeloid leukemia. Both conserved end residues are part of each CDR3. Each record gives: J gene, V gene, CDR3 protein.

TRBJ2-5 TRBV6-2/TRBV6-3 CASSSTAQETQYF
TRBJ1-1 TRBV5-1 CASSATQKNTEAFF
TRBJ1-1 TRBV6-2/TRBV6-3 CASSIGSQAFF
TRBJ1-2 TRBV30 CAWSPGSNYGYTF
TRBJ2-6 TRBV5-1 CASSRSPGLTGANVLTF
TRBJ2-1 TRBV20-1 CSARDRRQGAYNEQFF
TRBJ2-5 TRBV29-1 CSVGTSGDGAQYF
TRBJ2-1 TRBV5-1 CASSHFPDSISYNEQFF
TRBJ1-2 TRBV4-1 CASSQPWGGARHTF
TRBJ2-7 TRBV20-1 CSARTGDEQYF
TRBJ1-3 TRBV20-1 CSARDAEGASGNTIYF
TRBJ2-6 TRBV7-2 CASSSPFRSGANVLTF
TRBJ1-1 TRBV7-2 CASSLAAVNTEAFF
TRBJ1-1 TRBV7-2 CASSLSGTGFTEAFF
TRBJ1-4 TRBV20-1 CSARTGSNEKLFF
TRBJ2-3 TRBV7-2 CASTPNGVAVGDTQYF
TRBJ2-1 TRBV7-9 CASSRRDTKVAEQFF
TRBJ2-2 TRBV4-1 CASSQDVRWLAGAGELFF
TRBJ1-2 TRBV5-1 CASSSDRADYGYTF
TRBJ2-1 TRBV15 CATSVSSGYNEQFF